The source of this T cell receptor beta chain is a study of Graves' ophthalmopathy and Graves' hyperthyroidism. RNA transcripts served as template for amplifying TCR beta CDR3 sequences. The first-round RT-PCR employed HTBI primers together with the Qiagen OneStep RT-PCR kit. A multiplex PCR was then performed as the second round. TCRdb re-derived calls from the multiplex PCR reads in MiXCR, one entry per CDR3 protein. This table holds under 200,000 distinct CDR3 sequences, less than 45% found once. Germline V lookup: CDR1 MNHEY, CDR2 SMNVEV (reference sequence). CDR3 length: 14 amino acids. V was clipped by 5 bases and J by 9 bases; unmatched bases: 6.

The chain uses TRBV27 and TRBJ1-6; 8 nucleotides match TRBD1. This clonotype originated in a woman aged 35 to 49 with Graves' ophthalmopathy. The sequencing sample was made of peripheral blood. The chain's CDR3 is CASSAGTGFSPLHF. The CDR3 bases are TGTGCCAGCAGTGCCGGGACAGGATTTTCACCCCTCCACTTT.